The source of this T cell receptor beta chain is a study of post-analysis software for immune sequencing data. Germline assignment: CDR1 SGHTA and CDR2 FQGTGA. The CDR3 length is 16 residues. The V and J ends lost 0 bases and 0 bases respectively, with 11 bases between them. Concerning this clonotype: Its antigen is as yet unknown.

Study conclusions and caveats: Patients had higher frequencies than controls of roughly 5 TRBV segments, including TRBV5-6, TRBV5-1 and TRBV20-1.

Unique-molecular-identifier-tagged TCR beta cDNA libraries were used. TCRdb re-derived calls from the PCR reads in MiXCR, one entry per CDR3 protein. Of approximately 570,000 distinct CDR3 sequences in the sample, roughly two fifths were seen once. Sequencing used blood. The gene calls are TRBV7-3 and TRBJ2-5, with D tentatively TRBD1 or TRBD2 (5 bases each). This TCR was sampled from a girl aged 10-17 years with multiple sclerosis. CDR3: CASSLTGPINQETQYF. CDR3 bases: TGTGCCAGCAGCTTAACGGGACCGATCAACCAAGAGACCCAGTACTTC.